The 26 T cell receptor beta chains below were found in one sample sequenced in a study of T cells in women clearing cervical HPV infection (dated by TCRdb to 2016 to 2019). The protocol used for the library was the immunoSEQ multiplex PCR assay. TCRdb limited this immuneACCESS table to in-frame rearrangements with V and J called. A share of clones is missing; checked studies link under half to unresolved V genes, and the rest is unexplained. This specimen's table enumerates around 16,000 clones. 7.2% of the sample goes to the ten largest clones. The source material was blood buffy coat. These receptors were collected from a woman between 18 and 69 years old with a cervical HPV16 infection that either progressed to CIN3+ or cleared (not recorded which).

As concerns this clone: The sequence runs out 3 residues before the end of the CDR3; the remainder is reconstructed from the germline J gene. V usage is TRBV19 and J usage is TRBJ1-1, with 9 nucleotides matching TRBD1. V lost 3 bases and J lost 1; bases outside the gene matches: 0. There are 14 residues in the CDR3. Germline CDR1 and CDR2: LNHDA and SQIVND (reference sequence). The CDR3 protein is CASSMGQGNTEAFF. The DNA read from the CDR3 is TGTGCCAGTAGTATGGGACAGGGGAACACTGAA.

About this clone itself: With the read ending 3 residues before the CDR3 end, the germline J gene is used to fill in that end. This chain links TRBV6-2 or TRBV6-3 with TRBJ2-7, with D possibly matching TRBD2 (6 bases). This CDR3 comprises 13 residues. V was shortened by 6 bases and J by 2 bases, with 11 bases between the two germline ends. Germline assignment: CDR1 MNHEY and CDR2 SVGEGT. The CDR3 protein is CASRHGGTYEQYF. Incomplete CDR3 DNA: TGTGCCAGCAGGCACGGGGGTACCTACGAG.

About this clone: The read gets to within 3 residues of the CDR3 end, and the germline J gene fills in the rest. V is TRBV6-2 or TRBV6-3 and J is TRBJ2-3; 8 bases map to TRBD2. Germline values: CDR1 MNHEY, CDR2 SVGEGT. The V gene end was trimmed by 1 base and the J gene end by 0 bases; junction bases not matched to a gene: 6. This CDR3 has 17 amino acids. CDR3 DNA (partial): TGTGCCAGCAGTTACTTACTGTTAGCGGGGAGCACAGATACG. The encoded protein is CASSYLLLAGSTDT. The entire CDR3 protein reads CASSYLLLAGSTDTQYF.

CDR3 DNA (partial): TGCAGTGCTAGACTAGCGGGGTCCTACGAG. Translated: CSARLAGSYE. The full CDR3 reads CSARLAGSYEQYF. V gene TRBV20-1 combines with J gene TRBJ2-7, with 9 bases aligning to TRBD2. Read sequence stops 3 residues before the CDR3 end, and the germline J gene provides the missing end. The CDR3 spans 13 residues. The J segment lost 1 base and the V segment lost 2 bases, leaving 0 bases of the junction unmatched. Germline lookup yields CDR1 DFQATT and CDR2 SNEGSKA (reference sequence).

CDR3 residues: CSARTSGDNTGELFF. The sequenced CDR3 bases are TGCAGCGCTCGGACTAGCGGGGACAACACCGGGGAG. The chain links TRBV29-1 to TRBJ2-2; 12 nucleotides align to TRBD2. The read gets to within 3 residues of the CDR3 end, and the germline J gene fills in the rest. The germline gives CDR1 SQVTM, CDR2 ANQGSEA. CDR3 length equals 15 residues. Losses at the gene ends were 7 bases for V and 2 bases for J; bases not matched to a gene: 5.

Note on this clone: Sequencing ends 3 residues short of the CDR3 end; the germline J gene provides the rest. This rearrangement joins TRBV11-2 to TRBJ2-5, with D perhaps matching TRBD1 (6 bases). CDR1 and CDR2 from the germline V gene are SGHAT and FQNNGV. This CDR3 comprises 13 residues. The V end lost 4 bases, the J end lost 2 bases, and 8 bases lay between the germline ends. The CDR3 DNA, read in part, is TGTGCCAGCAGCTCAGGACAGCAAGAGACC. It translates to CASSSGQQET. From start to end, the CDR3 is CASSSGQQETQYF. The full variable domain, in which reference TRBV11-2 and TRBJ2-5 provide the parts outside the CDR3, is EAGVAQSPRYKIIEKRQSVAFWCNPISGHATLYWYQQILGQGPKLLIQFQNNGVVDDSQLPKDRFSAERLKGVDSTLKIQPAKLEDSAVYLCASSSGQQETQYFGPGTRLLVL.

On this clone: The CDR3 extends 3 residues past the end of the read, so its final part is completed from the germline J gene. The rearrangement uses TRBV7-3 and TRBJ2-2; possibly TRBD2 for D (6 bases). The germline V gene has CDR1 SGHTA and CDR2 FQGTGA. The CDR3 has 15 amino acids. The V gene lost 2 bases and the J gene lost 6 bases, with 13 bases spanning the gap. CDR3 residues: CASSLVSGGAGELFF. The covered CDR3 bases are TGTGCCAGCAGCTTAGTTTCTGGAGGGGCCGGGGAG.

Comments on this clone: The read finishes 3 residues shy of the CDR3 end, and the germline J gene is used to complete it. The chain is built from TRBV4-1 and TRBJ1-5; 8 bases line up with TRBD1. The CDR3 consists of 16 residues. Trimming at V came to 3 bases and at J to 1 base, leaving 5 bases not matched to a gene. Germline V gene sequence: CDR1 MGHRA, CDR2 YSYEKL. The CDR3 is CASSHPDRGSNQPQHF. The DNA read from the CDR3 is TGCGCCAGCAGCCACCCCGACAGGGGAAGCAATCAGCCC.

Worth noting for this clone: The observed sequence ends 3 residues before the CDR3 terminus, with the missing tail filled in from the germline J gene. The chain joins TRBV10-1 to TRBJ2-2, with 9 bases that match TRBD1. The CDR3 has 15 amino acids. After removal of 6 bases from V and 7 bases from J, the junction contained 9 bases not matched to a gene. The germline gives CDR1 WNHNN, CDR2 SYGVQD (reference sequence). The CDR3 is CASSKNRGQGGELFF. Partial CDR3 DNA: TGCGCCAGCAGCAAGAACAGGGGGCAGGGCGGGGAG.

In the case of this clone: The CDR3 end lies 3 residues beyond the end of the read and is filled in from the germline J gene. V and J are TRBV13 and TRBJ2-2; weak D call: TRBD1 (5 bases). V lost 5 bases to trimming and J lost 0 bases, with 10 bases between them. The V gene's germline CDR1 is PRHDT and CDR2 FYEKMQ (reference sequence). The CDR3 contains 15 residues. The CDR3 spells CASSRRTTNTGELFF. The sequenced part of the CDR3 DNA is TGTGCCAGCAGCCGTAGGACAACGAACACCGGGGAG.

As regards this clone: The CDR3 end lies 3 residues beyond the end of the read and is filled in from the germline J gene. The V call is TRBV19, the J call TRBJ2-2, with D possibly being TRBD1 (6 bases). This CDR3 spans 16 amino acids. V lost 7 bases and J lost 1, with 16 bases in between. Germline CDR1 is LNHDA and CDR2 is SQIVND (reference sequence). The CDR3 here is CASKNSPTGNTGELFF. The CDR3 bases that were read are TGTGCCAGTAAAAACTCCCCGACAGGGAACACCGGGGAG.

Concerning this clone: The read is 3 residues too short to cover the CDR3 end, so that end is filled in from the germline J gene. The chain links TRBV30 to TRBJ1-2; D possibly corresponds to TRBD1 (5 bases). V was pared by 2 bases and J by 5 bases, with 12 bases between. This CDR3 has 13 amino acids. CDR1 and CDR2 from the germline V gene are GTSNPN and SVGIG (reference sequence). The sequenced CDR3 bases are TGTGCCTGGAGTCTCAGGGAGATTTATGGC. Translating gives CAWSLREIYG. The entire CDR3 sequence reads CAWSLREIYGYTF.

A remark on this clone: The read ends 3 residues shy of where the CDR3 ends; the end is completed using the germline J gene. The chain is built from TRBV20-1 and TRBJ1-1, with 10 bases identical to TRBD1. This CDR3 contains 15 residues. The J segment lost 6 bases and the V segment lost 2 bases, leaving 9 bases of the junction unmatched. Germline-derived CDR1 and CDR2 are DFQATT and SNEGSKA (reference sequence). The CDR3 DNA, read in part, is TGCAGTGCTAGATCGGGACAGGGGAAAATACCTGAA. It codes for CSARSGQGKIPE. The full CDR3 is CSARSGQGKIPEAFF.

The CDR3: CAISESVGGSNQPQHF. CDR3 DNA, as far as it was read: TGTGCCATCAGTGAGTCGGTCGGGGGTAGCAATCAGCCC. V and J are TRBV10-3 and TRBJ1-5, with D possibly TRBD1 on 5 matching bases. The DNA ends 3 residues before the CDR3 does, and the rest of the CDR3 is filled in from the germline J gene. The germline CDR1 and CDR2 sequences are ENHRY and SYGVKD. The germline V and J ends were trimmed by 0 bases and 0 bases, with 9 bases remaining between them. This CDR3 spans 16 amino acids.

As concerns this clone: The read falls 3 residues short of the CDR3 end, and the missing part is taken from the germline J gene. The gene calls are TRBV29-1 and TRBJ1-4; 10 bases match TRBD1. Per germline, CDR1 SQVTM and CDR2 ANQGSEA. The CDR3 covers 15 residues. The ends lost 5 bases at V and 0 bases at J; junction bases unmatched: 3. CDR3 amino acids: CSVTGTGATNEKLFF. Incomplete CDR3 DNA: TGCAGCGTTACCGGGACAGGGGCAACTAATGAAAAA.

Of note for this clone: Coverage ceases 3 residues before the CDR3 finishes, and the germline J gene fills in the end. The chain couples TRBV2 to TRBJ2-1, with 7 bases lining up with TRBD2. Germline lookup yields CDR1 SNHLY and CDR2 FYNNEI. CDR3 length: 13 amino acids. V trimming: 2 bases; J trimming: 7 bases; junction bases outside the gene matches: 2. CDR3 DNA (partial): TGTGCCAGCAGTGAAACGCGGGAGAATGAG. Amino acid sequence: CASSETRENE. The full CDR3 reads CASSETRENEQFF. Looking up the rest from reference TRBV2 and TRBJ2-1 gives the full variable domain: EPEVTQTPSHQVTQMGQEVILRCVPISNHLYFYWYRQILGQKVEFLVSFYNNEISEKSEIFDDQFSVERPDGSNFTLKIRSTKLEDSAMYFCASSETRENEQFFGPGTRLTVL.

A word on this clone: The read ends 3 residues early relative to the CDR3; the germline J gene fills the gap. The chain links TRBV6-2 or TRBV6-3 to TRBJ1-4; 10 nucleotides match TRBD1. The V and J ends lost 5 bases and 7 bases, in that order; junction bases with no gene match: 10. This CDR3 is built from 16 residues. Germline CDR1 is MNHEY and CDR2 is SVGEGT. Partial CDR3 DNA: TGTGCCAGCAGTAACCCCGGGACAGGGGAACGTGAAAAA. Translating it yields CASSNPGTGEREK. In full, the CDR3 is CASSNPGTGEREKLFF.

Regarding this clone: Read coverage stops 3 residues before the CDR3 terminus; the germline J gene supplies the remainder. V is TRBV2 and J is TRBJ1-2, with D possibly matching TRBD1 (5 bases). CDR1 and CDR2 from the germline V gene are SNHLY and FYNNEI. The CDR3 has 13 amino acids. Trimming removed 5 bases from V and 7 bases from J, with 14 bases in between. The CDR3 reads CASSLDTTTGYTF. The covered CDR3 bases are TGTGCCAGCAGTTTGGACACTACCACTGGC.

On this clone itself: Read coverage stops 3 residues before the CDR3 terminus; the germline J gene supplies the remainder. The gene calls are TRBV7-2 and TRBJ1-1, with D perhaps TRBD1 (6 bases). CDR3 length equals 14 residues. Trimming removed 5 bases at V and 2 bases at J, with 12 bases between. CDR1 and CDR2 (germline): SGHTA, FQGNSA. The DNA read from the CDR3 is TGTGCCAGCAGCATACAGGGATTTAACACTGAA. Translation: CASSIQGFNTE. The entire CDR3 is CASSIQGFNTEAFF.

The DNA read from the CDR3 is TGTGCCAGTACCACACAGGGGGCGCAGATCACTGAA. Its translation: CASTTQGAQITE. The whole CDR3 reads CASTTQGAQITEAFF. The rearrangement links TRBV19 to TRBJ1-1, with 9 bases matching TRBD1. The read ends 3 residues early relative to the CDR3; the germline J gene fills the gap. V dropped 7 bases and J dropped 4; count of bases not matched to a gene: 10. Germline V gives CDR1 LNHDA, CDR2 SQIVND (reference sequence). The CDR3 totals 15 residues.

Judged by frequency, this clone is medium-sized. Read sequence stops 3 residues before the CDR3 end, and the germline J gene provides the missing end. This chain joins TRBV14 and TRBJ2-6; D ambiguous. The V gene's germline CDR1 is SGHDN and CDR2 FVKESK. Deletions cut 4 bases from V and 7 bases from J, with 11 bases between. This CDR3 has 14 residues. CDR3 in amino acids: CASSPSGYANVLTF. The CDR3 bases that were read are TGTGCCAGCAGCCCTTCCGGTTACGCCAACGTC.

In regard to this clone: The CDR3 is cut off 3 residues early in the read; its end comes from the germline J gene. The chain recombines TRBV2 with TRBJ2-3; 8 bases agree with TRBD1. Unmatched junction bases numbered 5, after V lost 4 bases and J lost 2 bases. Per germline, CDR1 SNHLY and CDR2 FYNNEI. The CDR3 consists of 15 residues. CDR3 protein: CASSVAGGFTDTQYF. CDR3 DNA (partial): TGTGCCAGCAGTGTGGCAGGGGGCTTCACAGATACG. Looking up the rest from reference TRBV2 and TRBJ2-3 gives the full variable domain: EPEVTQTPSHQVTQMGQEVILRCVPISNHLYFYWYRQILGQKVEFLVSFYNNEISEKSEIFDDQFSVERPDGSNFTLKIRSTKLEDSAMYFCASSVAGGFTDTQYFGPGTRLTVL.

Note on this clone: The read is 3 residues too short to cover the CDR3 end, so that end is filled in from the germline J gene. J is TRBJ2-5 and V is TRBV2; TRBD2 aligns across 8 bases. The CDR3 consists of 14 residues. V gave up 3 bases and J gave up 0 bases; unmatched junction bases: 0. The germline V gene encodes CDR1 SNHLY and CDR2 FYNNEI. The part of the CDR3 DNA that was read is TGTGCCAGCAGTGAGACTAGCGACCAAGAGACC. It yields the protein CASSETSDQET. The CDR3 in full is CASSETSDQETQYF.

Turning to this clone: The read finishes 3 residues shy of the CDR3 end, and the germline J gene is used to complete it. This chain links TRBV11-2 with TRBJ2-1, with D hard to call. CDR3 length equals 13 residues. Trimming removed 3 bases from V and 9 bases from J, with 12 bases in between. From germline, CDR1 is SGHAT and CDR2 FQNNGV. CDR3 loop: CASSLAPGSEQFF. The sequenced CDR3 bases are TGTGCCAGCAGCTTGGCACCCGGGTCTGAG.

This CDR3 is CASNRQQNGNQPQHF. The covered CDR3 bases are TGTGCCAGCAACAGGCAGCAAAATGGCAATCAGCCC. The chain couples TRBV7-3 to TRBJ1-5; D may be TRBD1 (5 bases). The read is 3 residues too short to cover the CDR3 end, so that end is filled in from the germline J gene. Germline assignment: CDR1 SGHTA and CDR2 FQGTGA. The CDR3 consists of 15 residues. Trimming took off 7 bases at V and 2 bases at J, with 15 bases between the two ends. Variable domain in full (rest from reference TRBV7-3 and TRBJ1-5): GAGVSQTPSNKVTEKGKYVELRCDPISGHTALYWYRQSLGQGPEFLIYFQGTGAADDSGLPNDRFFAVRPEGSVSTLKIQRTERGDSAVYLCASNRQQNGNQPQHFGDGTRLSIL.

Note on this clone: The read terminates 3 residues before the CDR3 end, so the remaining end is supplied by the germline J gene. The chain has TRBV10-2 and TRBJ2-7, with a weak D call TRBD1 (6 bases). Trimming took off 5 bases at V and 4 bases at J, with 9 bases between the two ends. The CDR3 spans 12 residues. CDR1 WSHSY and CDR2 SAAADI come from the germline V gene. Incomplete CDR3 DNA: TGCGCCAGCAGTCCGAGGGGGTACGAG. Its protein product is CASSPRGYE. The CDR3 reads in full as CASSPRGYEQYF.